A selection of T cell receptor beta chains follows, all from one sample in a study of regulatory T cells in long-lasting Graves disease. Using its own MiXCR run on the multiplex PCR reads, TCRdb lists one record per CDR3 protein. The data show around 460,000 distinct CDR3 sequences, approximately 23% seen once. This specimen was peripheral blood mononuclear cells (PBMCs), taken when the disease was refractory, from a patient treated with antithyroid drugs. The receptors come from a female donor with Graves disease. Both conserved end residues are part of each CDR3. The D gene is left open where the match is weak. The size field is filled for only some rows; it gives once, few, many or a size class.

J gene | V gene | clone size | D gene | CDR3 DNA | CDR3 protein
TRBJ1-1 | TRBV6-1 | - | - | TGTGCCAGCAGCTCAACAGGGCGGAACACTGAAGCTTTCTTT | CASSSTGRNTEAFF
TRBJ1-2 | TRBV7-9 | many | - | TGTGCCAGCAGCTTATCGGACGGCTATGGCTACACCTTC | CASSLSDGYGYTF
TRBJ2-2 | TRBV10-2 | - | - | TGCGCCAGCAGAACCCCTAGGGAGGTTGCGGCCGGGGAGCTGTTTTTT | CASRTPREVAAGELFF
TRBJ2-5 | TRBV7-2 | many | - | TGTGCCAGCAGCTCGTACCCGACTAGATCTGTACAAGAGACCCAGTACTTC | CASSSYPTRSVQETQYF
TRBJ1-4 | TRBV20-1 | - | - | TGCAGTGCTAGAGTAAATGAAAAACTGTTTTTT | CSARVNEKLFF
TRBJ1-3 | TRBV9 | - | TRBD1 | TGTGCCAGCAGCTCCCGGACAGGGGCTGGAAACACCATATATTTT | CASSSRTGAGNTIYF
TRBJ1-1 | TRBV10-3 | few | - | TGTGCCATCAGTGAGTCGGGGCCAGTGAACACTGAAGCTTTCTTT | CAISESGPVNTEAFF
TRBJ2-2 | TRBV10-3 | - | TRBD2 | TGTGCCATCAGCGACTCAGGACTAGCGGGAAGGAACACCGGGGAGCTGTTTTTT | CAISDSGLAGRNTGELFF
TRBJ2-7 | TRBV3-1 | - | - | TGTGCCAGCAGCCAAGCCGGGGTCTACTACGAGCAGTACTTC | CASSQAGVYYEQYF
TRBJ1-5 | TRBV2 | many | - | TGTGCCAGCAGTGTAACGGGACACAACAACAATCAGCCCCAGCATTTT | CASSVTGHNNNQPQHF
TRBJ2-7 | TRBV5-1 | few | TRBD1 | TGCGCCAGCAGCTTCGGACAGGGTATCCACGAGCAGTACTTC | CASSFGQGIHEQYF
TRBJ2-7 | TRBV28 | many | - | TGTGCCAGCAGTCCCCATCGACAGGCTAAGCTCTTC | CASSPHRQAKLF
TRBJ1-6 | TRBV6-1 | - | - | TGTGCCAGCCAGGGTACTAACCTCCACTTT | CASQGTNLHF
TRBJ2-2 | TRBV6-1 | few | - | TGTGCCAGCAGCGACGGGAGAGTTGACACCGGGGAGCTGTTTTTT | CASSDGRVDTGELFF
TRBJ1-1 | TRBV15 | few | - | TGTGCCACCAGCCCCCGGAGGGGCTCTGAAGCTTTCTTT | CATSPRRGSEAFF
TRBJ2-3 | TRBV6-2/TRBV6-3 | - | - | TGTGCCAGCAGTTACTTTTTAGAAACAGATACGCAGTATTTT | CASSYFLETDTQYF
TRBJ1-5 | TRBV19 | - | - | TGTGCCAGTAGTTCGGGGGTAGTTGAGCCCCAGCATTTT | CASSSGVVEPQHF
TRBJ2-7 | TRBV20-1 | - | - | TGCAGTGCTAGAGGGTTTGACCTCTTCACCTACGAGCAGTACTTC | CSARGFDLFTYEQYF
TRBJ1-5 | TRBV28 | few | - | TGTGCCAGCAGTCACGAGCCAGTTAGCAATCAGCCCCAGCATTTT | CASSHEPVSNQPQHF
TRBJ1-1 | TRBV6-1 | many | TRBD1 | TGTGCCAGCAGTGAAGGGTGGGACAGGTTTATGAACACTGAAGCTTTCTTT | CASSEGWDRFMNTEAFF
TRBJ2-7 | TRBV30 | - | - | TGTGCCTGGAGTGAGGGCCCGGCCGGGCAGTACTTC | CAWSEGPAGQYF
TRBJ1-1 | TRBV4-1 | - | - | TGCGCCAGCAGCCAAGTTAGTGGGGGCACTGAAGCTTTCTTT | CASSQVSGGTEAFF
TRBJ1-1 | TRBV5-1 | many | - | TGCGCCAGCAGCGTGTTGGACATATCGAACACTGAAGCTTTCTTT | CASSVLDISNTEAFF
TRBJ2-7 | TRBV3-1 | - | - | TGTGCCAGCAGCCAAGATAGGCGCTACGAGCAGTACTTC | CASSQDRRYEQYF